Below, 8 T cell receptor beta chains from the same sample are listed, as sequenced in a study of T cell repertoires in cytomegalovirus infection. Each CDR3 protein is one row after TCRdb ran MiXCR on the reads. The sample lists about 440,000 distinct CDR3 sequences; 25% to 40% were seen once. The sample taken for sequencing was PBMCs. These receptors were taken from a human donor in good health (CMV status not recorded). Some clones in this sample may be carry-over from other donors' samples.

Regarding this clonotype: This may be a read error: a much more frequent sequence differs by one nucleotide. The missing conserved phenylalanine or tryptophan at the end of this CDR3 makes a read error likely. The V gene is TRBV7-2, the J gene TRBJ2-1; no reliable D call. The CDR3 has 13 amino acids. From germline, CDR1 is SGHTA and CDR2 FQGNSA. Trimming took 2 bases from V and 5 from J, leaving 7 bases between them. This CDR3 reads CASSLSNNNEQFL. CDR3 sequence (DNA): TGTGCCAGCAGCTTAAGCAACAACAATGAGCAGTTCTTA.

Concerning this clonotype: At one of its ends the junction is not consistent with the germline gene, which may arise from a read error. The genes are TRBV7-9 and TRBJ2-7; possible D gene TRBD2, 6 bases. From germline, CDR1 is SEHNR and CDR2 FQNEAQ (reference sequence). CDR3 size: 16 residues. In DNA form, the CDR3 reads TGTGCCAGCAGCTCGTCAGTGGGGGGTAGCTCCCACGAGCAGTACTTC. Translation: CASSSSVGGSSHEQYF.

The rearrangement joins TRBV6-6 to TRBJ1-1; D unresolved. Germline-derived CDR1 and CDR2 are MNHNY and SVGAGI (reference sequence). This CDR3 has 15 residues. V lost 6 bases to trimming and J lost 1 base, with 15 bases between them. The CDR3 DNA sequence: TGTGCCAGCAGAAAGTCCGACCGAGCGAACACTGAAGCTTTCTTT. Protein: CASRKSDRANTEAFF.

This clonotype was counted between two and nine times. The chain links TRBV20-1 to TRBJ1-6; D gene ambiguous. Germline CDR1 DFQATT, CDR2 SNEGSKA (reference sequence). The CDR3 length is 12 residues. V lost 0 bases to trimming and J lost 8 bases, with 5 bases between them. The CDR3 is CSARDMDSPLHF. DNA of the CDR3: TGCAGTGCTAGAGATATGGATTCACCCCTCCACTTT.

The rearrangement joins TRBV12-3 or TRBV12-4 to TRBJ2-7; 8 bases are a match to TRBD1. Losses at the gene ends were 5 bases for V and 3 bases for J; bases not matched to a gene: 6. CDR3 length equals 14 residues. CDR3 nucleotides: TGTGCCAGCAGTCGACGGGACAGGCTCTACGAGCAGTACTTC. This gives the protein CASSRRDRLYEQYF.

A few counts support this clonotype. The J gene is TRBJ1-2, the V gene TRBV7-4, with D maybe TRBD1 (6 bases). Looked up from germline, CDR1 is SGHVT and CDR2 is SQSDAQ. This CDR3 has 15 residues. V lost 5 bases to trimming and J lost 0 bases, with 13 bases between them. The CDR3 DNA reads TGTGCCAGCAGCCGAACAGGGTTTTCTAACTATGGCTACACCTTC. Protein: CASSRTGFSNYGYTF.

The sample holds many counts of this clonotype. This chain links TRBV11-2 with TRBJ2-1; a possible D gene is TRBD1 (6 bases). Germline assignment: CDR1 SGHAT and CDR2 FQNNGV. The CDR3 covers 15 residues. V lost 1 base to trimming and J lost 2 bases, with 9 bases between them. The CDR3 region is CASSLGGPAYNEQFF. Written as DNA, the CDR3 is TGTGCCAGCAGCTTAGGGGGGCCCGCCTACAATGAGCAGTTCTTC.

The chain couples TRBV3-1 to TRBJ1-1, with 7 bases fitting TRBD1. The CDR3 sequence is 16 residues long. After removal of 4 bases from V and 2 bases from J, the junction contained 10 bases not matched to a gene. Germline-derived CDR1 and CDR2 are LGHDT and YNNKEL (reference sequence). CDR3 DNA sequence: TGTGCCAGCAGCCCAACGGGACAGCTCATTAACACTGAAGCTTTCTTT. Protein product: CASSPTGQLINTEAFF. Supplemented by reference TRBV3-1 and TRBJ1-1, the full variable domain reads DTAVSQTPKYLVTQMGNDKSIKCEQNLGHDTMYWYKQDSKKFLKIMFSYNNKELIINETVPNRFSPKSPDKAHLNLHINSLELGDSAVYFCASSPTGQLINTEAFFGQGTRLTVV.